Listed below are T cell receptor beta chains from one sample, sequenced in a study of monozygotic twins with inflammatory bowel disease. TCRdb re-called the 5' RACE reads and catalogs CDR3 proteins one per entry, DNA excluded. The sample totals approximately 400,000 distinct CDR3 sequences. Sequences were obtained from blood. These receptors originate from a human donor with ulcerative colitis or Crohn's disease, or a healthy co-twin of an affected twin (not recorded which). Each CDR3 is given with its conserved first and last residue. The order of the fields is J gene, V gene, CDR3 protein.

>TRBJ2-1|TRBV3-1
CASSQEGGRGYNEQFF
>TRBJ1-4|TRBV20-1
CTAGQGNNEKLFF
>TRBJ2-5|TRBV7-2
CASSLGQLETQYF
>TRBJ2-7|TRBV6-2/TRBV6-3
CASSATGIYEQYF
>TRBJ1-1|TRBV7-8
CASSLWTRGTEAFF
>TRBJ2-7|TRBV29-1
CSVTGNPYEQYF
>TRBJ1-2|TRBV6-1
CASSTTGNYGYTF
>TRBJ2-2|TRBV9
CASTSRQGNTGELFF
>TRBJ1-1|TRBV4-3
CASSPKTSSVNTEAFF
>TRBJ1-5|TRBV5-1
CASSLGLRQYNQPQHF
>TRBJ2-3|TRBV29-1
CSVDRTTDTQYF
>TRBJ2-1|TRBV9
CASSTRDQVYNEQFF
>TRBJ2-1|TRBV6-1
CASRLDSSYNEQFF
>TRBJ2-1|TRBV11-2
CASSFIGGSYNEQFF
>TRBJ2-1|TRBV12-5
CASGLANPTGGYEQFF
>TRBJ2-3|TRBV7-9
CASSLWGDTQYF
>TRBJ2-5|TRBV20-1
CSARALAGVQEGQYF
>TRBJ2-2|TRBV7-6
CASRAGNTGELFF
>TRBJ2-1|TRBV5-1
CASSFAGQGAHNEQFF
>TRBJ1-2|TRBV4-3
CASSQEGTRGYGYTF
>TRBJ2-7|TRBV4-3
CASSQDLRWGTYLSYEQYF
>TRBJ1-1|TRBV6-5
CASSYSSARGNTEAFF
>TRBJ1-4|TRBV7-2
CASSFWGATNEKLFF
>TRBJ1-4|TRBV5-1
CASSPGQQNEKLFF
>TRBJ2-5|TRBV20-1
CSARDQAKYQETQYF
>TRBJ2-2|TRBV5-4
CANSLDPNTGELFF
>TRBJ2-3|TRBV4-3
CACSLQGSGTATQYF
>TRBJ1-5|TRBV15
CATSRDYDRQPQHF
>TRBJ1-1|TRBV7-9
CASSLEAEGDGAFF
>TRBJ2-1|TRBV29-1
CSVEPGTASSYNEQFF
>TRBJ1-5|TRBV12-3/TRBV12-4
CASQGGLAPQHF
>TRBJ2-2|TRBV5-1
CASSLVRAIRTGELFF
>TRBJ2-5|TRBV5-1
CASSLNRAGETQYF
>TRBJ2-2|TRBV6-2/TRBV6-3
CASRPLTGYVLGGGELFF
>TRBJ1-1|TRBV6-5
CASSFRTNQNTEAFF
>TRBJ2-5|TRBV6-1
CASTHGGWRETQYF
>TRBJ1-5|TRBV5-6
CASSNRDRAHQPQHF
>TRBJ1-2|TRBV9
CASSPRGTGLNYGYTF
>TRBJ2-3|TRBV7-3
CASSSGQGFDTQYF
>TRBJ2-1|TRBV20-1
CSLSSGGEGEQFF
>TRBJ1-6|TRBV4-3
CASSLRTGARNSPLHF
>TRBJ1-5|TRBV29-1
CSVVFGTTSNQPQHF
>TRBJ2-5|TRBV28
CASNERGQETQYF
>TRBJ2-5|TRBV30
CAWSASGQGFLETQYF
>TRBJ2-3|TRBV4-1
CASSLGLAGGTNTQYF